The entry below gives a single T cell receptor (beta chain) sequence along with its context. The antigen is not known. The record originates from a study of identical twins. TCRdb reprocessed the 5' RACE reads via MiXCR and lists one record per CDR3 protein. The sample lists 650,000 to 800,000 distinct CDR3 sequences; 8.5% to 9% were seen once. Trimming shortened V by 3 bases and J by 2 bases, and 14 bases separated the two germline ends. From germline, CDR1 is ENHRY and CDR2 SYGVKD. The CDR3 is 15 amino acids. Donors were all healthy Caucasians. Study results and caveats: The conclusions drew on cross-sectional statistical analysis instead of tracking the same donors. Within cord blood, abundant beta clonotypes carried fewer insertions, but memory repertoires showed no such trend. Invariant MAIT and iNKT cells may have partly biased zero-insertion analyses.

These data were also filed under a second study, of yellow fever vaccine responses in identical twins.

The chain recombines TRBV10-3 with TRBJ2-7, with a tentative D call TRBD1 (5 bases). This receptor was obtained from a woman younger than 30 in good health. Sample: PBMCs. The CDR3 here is CAISDRAQETYEQYF. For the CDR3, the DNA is TGTGCCATCAGTGATCGGGCACAGGAGACCTACGAGCAGTACTTC.